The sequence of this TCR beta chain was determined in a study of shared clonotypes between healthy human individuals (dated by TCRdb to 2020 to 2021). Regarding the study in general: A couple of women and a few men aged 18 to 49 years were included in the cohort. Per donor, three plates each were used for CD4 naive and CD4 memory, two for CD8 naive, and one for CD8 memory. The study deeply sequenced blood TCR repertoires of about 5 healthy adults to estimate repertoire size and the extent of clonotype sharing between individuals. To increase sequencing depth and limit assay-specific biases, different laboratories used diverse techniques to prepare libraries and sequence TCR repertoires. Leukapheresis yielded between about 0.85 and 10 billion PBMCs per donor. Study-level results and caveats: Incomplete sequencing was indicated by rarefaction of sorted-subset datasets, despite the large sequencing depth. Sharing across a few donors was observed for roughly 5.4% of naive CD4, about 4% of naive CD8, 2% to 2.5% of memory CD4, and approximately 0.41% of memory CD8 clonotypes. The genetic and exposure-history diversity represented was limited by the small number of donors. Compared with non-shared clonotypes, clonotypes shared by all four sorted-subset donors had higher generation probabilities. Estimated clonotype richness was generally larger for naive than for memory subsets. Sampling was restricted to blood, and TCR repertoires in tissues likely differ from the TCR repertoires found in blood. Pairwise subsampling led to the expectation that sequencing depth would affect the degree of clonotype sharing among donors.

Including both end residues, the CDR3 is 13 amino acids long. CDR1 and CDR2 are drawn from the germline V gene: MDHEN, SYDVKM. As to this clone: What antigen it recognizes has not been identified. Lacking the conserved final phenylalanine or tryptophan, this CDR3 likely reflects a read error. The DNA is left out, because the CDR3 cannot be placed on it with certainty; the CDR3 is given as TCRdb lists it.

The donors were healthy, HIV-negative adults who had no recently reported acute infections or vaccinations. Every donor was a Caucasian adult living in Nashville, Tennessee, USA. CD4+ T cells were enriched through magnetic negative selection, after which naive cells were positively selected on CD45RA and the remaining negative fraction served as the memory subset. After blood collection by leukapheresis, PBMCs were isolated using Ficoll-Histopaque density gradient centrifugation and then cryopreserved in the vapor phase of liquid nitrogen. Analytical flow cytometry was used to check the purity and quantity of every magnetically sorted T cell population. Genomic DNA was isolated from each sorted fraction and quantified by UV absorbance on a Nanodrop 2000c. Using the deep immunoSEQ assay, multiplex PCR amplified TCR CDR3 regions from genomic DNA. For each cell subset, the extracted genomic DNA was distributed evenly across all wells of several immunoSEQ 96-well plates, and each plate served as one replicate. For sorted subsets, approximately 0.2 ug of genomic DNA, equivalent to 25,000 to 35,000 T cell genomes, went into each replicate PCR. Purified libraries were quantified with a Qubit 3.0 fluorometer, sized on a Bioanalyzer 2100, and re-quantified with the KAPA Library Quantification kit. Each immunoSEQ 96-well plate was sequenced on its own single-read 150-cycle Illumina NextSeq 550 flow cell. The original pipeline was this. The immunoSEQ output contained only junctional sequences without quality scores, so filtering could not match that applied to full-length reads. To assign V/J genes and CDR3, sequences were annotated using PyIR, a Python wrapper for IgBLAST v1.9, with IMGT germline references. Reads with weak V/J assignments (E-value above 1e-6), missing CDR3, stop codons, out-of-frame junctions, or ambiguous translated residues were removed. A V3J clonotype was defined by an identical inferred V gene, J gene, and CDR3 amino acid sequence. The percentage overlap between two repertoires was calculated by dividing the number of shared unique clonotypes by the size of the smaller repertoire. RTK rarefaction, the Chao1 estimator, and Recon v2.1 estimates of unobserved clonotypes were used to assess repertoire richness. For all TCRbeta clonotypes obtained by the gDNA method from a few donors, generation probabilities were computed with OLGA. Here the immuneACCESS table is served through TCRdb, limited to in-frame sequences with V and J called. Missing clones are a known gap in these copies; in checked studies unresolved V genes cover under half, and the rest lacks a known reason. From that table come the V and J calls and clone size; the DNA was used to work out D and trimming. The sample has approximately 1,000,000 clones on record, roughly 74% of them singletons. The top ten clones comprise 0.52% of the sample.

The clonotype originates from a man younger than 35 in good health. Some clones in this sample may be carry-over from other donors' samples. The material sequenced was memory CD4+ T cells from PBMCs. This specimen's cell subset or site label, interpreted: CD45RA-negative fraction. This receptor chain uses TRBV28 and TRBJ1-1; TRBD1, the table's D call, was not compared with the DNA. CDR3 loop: CASSRPGGEKWED.